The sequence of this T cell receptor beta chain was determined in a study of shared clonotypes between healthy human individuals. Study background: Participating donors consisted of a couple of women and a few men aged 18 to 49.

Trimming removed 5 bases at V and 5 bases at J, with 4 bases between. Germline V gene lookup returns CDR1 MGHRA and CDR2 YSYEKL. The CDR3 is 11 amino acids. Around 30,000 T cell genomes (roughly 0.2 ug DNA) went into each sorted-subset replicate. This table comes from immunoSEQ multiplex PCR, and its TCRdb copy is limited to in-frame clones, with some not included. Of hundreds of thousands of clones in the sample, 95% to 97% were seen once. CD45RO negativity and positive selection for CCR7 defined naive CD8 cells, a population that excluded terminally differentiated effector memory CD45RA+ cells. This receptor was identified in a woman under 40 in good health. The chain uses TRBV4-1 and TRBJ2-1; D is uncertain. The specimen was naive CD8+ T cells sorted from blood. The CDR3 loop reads CASSIDNEQFF. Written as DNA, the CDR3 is TGCGCCAGCAGCATCGACAATGAGCAGTTCTTC.